Sequencing of this TCR beta chain was carried out in a study of cytomegalovirus exposure and HLA in healthy donors. This CDR3 region has 13 residues. In germline, CDR1 is SGHDT, CDR2 YYEEEE. V lost 4 bases and J lost 4, with 11 bases in between. The study ran its PCR with 60 Vbeta and 13 Jbeta primers. The assay was immunoSEQ multiplex PCR, and TCRdb's table has in-frame clones only and misses some. Of around 230,000 clones detected, approximately 85% appear once; the ten largest clones hold roughly 0.24%. The V and J genes are TRBV5-6 and TRBJ2-5; tentatively, D is TRBD2 (7 bases). Sequences were obtained from PBMCs. The origin of this receptor is a girl aged 2 to 9 in good health and CMV-seronegative. For the CDR3, the DNA is TGTGCCAGCAGCCGAGGGGGGGGAGAGACCCAGTACTTC. Amino acid sequence: CASSRGGGETQYF.